This T cell receptor beta chain comes out of a study of identical twins. General study findings and limits: Analyses of zero insertions could, in part, be confounded by invariant MAIT and iNKT cells.

A note on this clonotype: Its antigen remains unknown.

TCRdb used MiXCR to reprocess the 5' RACE reads, holding one entry per CDR3 protein. The sample carries roughly 540,000 distinct CDR3 sequences, approximately 22% recorded once. The CDR3 loop spans 18 amino acids. The trim removed 3 bases at V and 2 bases at J, leaving 13 bases unmatched. The sample was also reused in another study, on T cells expressing NK-cell markers.

Sequencing was carried out using CD4+ T cells sorted from blood. The chain joins TRBV12-3 or TRBV12-4 to TRBJ2-3; 8 positions agree with TRBD1. The TCR comes from a young woman in good health. The DNA of the CDR3 is TGTGCCAGCAGTTTCCCCCTGCAGGGACAGGCATACACAGATACGCAGTATTTT. Protein sequence: CASSFPLQGQAYTDTQYF.